Listed below are T cell receptor beta chains from one sample, sequenced in a study of neoadjuvant anti-PD-1 for oral cavity cancer. Some clones are missing from TCRdb's copy, which holds only in-frame ones; the method was immunoSEQ multiplex PCR. The sample holds about 72,000 clones, approximately 82% seen once. The sequencing used PBMCs, collected before nivolumab (anti-PD-1) treatment. Source of these receptors: a person aged 35-79 years with oral cavity squamous cell carcinoma. CDR3s include the opening cysteine and the closing phenylalanine or tryptophan. A D gene is named only where the DNA matches it firmly. Clone size is not always given. Where it is, it says once, few, many or a class for expanded clones.

TRBJ1-4 | TRBV5-1 | NA | NA | CASSLAGQPDEKLFF | TGCGCCAGCAGCTTGGCCGGACAGCCTGATGAAAAACTGTTTTTT
TRBJ1-4 | TRBV9 | NA | NA | CASSPRTATNEKLFF | TGTGCCAGCAGCCCACGGACAGCAACTAATGAAAAACTGTTTTTT
TRBJ2-7 | TRBV10-3 | NA | NA | CAISPQYEQYF | TGTGCCATCAGCCCCCAGTACGAGCAGTACTTC
TRBJ1-3 | TRBV6-4 | NA | NA | CAGSDIAASSGNTIYF | TGTGCCGGCAGTGACATTGCGGCGAGCTCTGGAAACACCATATATTTT
TRBJ1-2 | TRBV11-2 | NA | NA | CASSSVGGASSSIYGYTF | TGTGCCAGCAGCTCAGTAGGGGGGGCGTCCTCATCTATCTATGGCTACACCTTC
TRBJ2-2 | TRBV4-2 | NA | NA | CASTRDPLAGELFF | TGTGCCAGCACCCGGGACCCCCTGGCCGGGGAGCTGTTTTTT
TRBJ1-1 | TRBV19 | NA | NA | CASRQVTEAFF | TGTGCCAGTCGACAGGTCACTGAAGCTTTCTTT
TRBJ2-4 | TRBV5-1 | NA | TRBD1 | CASSPGQENIQYF | TGCGCCAGCAGCCCAGGACAGGAAAACATTCAGTACTTC
TRBJ1-3 | TRBV29-1 | few | TRBD1 | CSVELGTGVNTIYF | TGCAGCGTTGAATTGGGGACAGGGGTGAACACCATATATTTT
TRBJ2-7 | TRBV7-9 | once | NA | CASSLNYEQYF | TGTGCCAGCAGCTTAAATTACGAGCAGTACTTC
TRBJ2-3 | TRBV11-2 | NA | NA | CASSLTRTTDTQYF | TGTGCCAGCAGCCTCACGCGGACCACAGATACGCAGTATTTT
TRBJ1-2 | TRBV4-1 | NA | TRBD1 | CASSPQGQGFTSYGYTF | TGCGCCAGCAGCCCCCAGGGACAGGGATTTACCAGCTATGGCTACACCTTC
TRBJ2-1 | TRBV23-1 | NA | TRBD2 | CASSSPGLGVREQFF | TGCGCCAGCAGCAGCCCGGGACTAGGGGTGCGGGAGCAGTTCTTC
TRBJ1-3 | TRBV5-1 | NA | NA | CASSVAGTRFGNTIYF | TGCGCCAGCAGCGTAGCCGGGACTCGATTTGGAAACACCATATATTTT
TRBJ1-2 | TRBV6-5 | NA | NA | CASSYSSLGVYGYTF | TGTGCCAGCAGTTACTCGAGTTTGGGGGTCTATGGCTACACCTTC
TRBJ2-7 | TRBV5-1 | NA | NA | CASSPGPSRPYEQYF | TGCGCCAGCAGCCCGGGACCTTCCCGACCCTACGAGCAGTACTTC
TRBJ2-1 | TRBV7-8 | NA | NA | CASSSVGVGEQFF | TGTGCCAGCAGCTCCGTGGGGGTTGGCGAGCAGTTCTTC
TRBJ2-7 | TRBV2 | NA | NA | CASRPFGVYEQYF | TGTGCCAGCAGGCCGTTCGGGGTCTACGAGCAGTACTTC
TRBJ2-4 | TRBV13 | NA | TRBD2 | CASSFGTSGAKNIQYF | TGTGCCAGCAGCTTCGGAACTAGCGGGGCCAAAAACATTCAGTACTTC
TRBJ1-1 | TRBV29-1 | NA | NA | CSVSVGVVGTEAFF | TGCAGCGTTTCCGTCGGGGTTGTTGGCACTGAAGCTTTCTTT
TRBJ1-2 | TRBV7-2 | NA | NA | CASSLNVNWGDGYTF | TGTGCCAGCAGCTTAAACGTTAATTGGGGGGATGGCTACACCTTC
TRBJ1-2 | TRBV6-6 | NA | TRBD1 | CASSYRDRTNYGYTF | TGTGCCAGCAGTTACCGGGACAGGACTAACTATGGCTACACCTTC
TRBJ2-3 | TRBV9 | NA | NA | CASSVDSTDTQYF | TGTGCCAGCAGCGTGGACAGCACAGATACGCAGTATTTT
TRBJ2-7 | TRBV11-2 | NA | NA | CASRPIQQGPEQYF | TGTGCCAGCAGGCCAATACAACAGGGCCCCGAGCAGTACTTC
TRBJ2-4 | TRBV18 | once | NA | CASSPPSEDIQYF | TGTGCCAGCTCACCTCCTAGTGAGGACATTCAGTACTTC
TRBJ1-1 | TRBV30 | NA | TRBD1 | CAWSKYLQGANTEAFF | TGTGCCTGGAGTAAGTATTTACAGGGGGCGAACACTGAAGCTTTCTTT
TRBJ1-1 | TRBV6-5 | NA | NA | CASSYNPNTEAFF | TGTGCCAGCAGTTACAATCCGAACACTGAAGCTTTCTTT
TRBJ1-5 | TRBV7-6 | NA | NA | CASRTFGQPQHF | TGTGCCAGCAGAACCTTCGGCCAGCCCCAGCATTTT
TRBJ2-1 | TRBV4-1 | NA | TRBD2 | CASSGSGSYNEQFF | TGCGCCAGCAGCGGAAGCGGGAGCTACAATGAGCAGTTCTTC
TRBJ1-3 | TRBV7-2 | NA | NA | CASSRTAQTGNTIYF | TGTGCCAGCAGCCGGACTGCTCAGACTGGAAACACCATATATTTT
TRBJ1-2 | TRBV2 | few | TRBD1 | CASRGQAEAGYTF | TGTGCCAGCAGGGGACAGGCGGAGGCGGGCTACACCTTC
TRBJ2-2 | TRBV2 | NA | NA | CASSREGGTNTGELFF | TGTGCCAGCAGCAGAGAGGGGGGAACGAACACCGGGGAGCTGTTTTTT
TRBJ2-1 | TRBV5-6 | once | NA | CASSLGEWVYNEQFF | TGTGCCAGCAGCTTGGGTGAGTGGGTCTACAATGAGCAGTTCTTC
TRBJ1-1 | TRBV7-2 | NA | TRBD1 | CASSSLWDRKKNTEAFF | TGTGCCAGCAGCTCCCTGTGGGACAGGAAAAAGAACACTGAAGCTTTCTTT
TRBJ1-2 | TRBV30 | NA | NA | CASAPGGGNNYGYTF | TGTGCCTCGGCCCCCGGGGGGGGAAATAACTATGGCTACACCTTC